One T cell receptor beta chain is described in this entry. The CDR3 extends over 17 amino acids. The germline V gene has CDR1 SGHRS and CDR2 YFSETQ. After removal of 2 bases from V and 1 base from J, the junction contained 4 bases not matched to a gene. This sample is drawn from a study of blood T cell repertoires in COVID-19. Across the whole study: Whether acute or convalescent, the COVID-19 samples came from the United States, Italy and Spain. Sources were T cells, B-cell-depleted T cells, or PBMCs; the material itself was cDNA or gDNA.

Authors' processing steps: Reference gene primer amplification gave nucleated cell count estimates. Some clones are missing from TCRdb's copy, which holds only in-frame ones; the method was immunoSEQ multiplex PCR. V, J and clone size derive from that table, while D and trimming were established from the DNA sequence. The sample records some 150,000 clones, around 84% being singletons. Sequencing used peripheral blood. This clonotype was sampled from a woman in her sixties with acute or convalescent COVID-19. The chain joins TRBV5-1 to TRBJ2-5; 14 positions match TRBD2. Written as DNA, the CDR3 is TGCGCCAGCAGCTTAGCGGGACTAGCGGGGGTCCAAGAGACCCAGTACTTC. Protein product: CASSLAGLAGVQETQYF.